This T cell receptor (beta chain) was retrieved from a study of graft-versus-host responses after intestinal transplantation. General study findings and limits: Within the allografts of patients who had graft-donor T cell macrochimerism, graft-versus-host to host-versus-graft clonal ratios were high.

Profiling relied on immunoSEQ multiplex PCR, and the TCRdb table lists in-frame clones only, not all of them. Among over 100,000 clones listed, 85% to 95% were seen once. A remark on this clone: Its target is unknown.

Germline CDR1 reads MNHEY; CDR2 reads SVGAGI. V was clipped by 6 bases and J by 0 bases, with 15 bases between them. This CDR3 has 15 residues. The receptor was derived from a human donor who received an intestinal transplant. V usage is TRBV6-5 and J usage is TRBJ2-7; D ambiguous. Source: unstimulated CD8+ T cells sorted from spleen or lymph node cells, taken before intestinal transplant. DNA for the CDR3: TGTGCCAGCAGATATGGGGATTTGAGCTCCTACGAGCAGTACTTC. Translated, it gives CASRYGDLSSYEQYF.